The clone carrying this TCR beta chain has more than one count but fewer than ten. Its antigen is undetermined. This entry belongs to a study of T-cell reconstitution after alpha-beta-depleted transplantation in children. Using unique molecular identifiers, the investigators prepared the TCRbeta library. TCRdb fed the PCR reads into MiXCR, producing one record per CDR3 protein. The top ten hold about 28% of the sample, which has about 900,000 distinct CDR3 sequences, roughly 29% seen once. The CDR3 runs 17 residues. The germline gives CDR1 SQVTM, CDR2 ANQGSEA. The ends lost 1 base at V and 7 bases at J; junction bases unmatched: 18. Study results and caveats: Newly produced T cells mostly provided counts and TCRbeta diversity after one year, as hyperexpanded clones declined.

The TCR was taken from a boy younger than two who had a stem cell transplant for SCID, so the T cells may come from the graft donor. Sequencing was performed on PBMCs, mostly from graft donor cells, taken 360 days after TCRalphabeta/CD19-depleted stem cell transplant. The rearrangement links TRBV29-1 to TRBJ1-1, with 7 bases identical to TRBD1. The CDR3 coding sequence is TGCAGCGTTGAAGTTTTCGGACAGGCCGGCGAACCCCGTGAAGCTTTCTTT. Translated: CSVEVFGQAGEPREAFF.